Sequencing of this T cell receptor (beta chain) was carried out in a study of T cell repertoires in cytomegalovirus infection. Per the germline V gene, CDR1 is MNHNY and CDR2 is SVGAGI (reference sequence). V was clipped by 3 bases and J by 4 bases, with 9 bases between them. The CDR3 runs to 14 residues. This clonotype turned up a few times. TCRdb analysed the reads with MiXCR anew, one entry per CDR3 protein. The profile shows roughly 300,000 distinct CDR3 sequences, 9.5% of them singletons. Material: PBMCs. The rearrangement joins TRBV6-6 to TRBJ1-4; D ambiguous. This receptor was obtained from a human donor in good health (CMV status not recorded). Some clones in this sample may be carry-over from other donors' samples. CDR3 DNA: TGTGCCAGCAGTTATTTGTCGGATAATGAAAAACTGTTTTTT. It specifies CASSYLSDNEKLFF.